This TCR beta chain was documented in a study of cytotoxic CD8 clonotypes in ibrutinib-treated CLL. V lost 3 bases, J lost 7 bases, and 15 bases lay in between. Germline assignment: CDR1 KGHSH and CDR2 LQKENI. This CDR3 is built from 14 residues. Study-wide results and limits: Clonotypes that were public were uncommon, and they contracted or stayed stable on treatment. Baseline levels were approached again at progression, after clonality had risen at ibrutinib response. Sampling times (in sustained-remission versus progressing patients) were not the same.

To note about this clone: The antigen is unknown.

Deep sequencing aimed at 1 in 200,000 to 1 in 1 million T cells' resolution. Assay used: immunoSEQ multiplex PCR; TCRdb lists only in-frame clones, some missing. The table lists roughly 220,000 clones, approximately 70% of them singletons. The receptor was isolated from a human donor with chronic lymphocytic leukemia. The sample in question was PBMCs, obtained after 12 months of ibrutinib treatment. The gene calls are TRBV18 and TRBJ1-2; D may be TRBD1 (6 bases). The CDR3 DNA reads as TGTGCCAGCTCACCGAAACAGGGATCAAGTGGCTACACCTTC. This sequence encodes CASSPKQGSSGYTF.